The rows below give T cell receptor beta chains drawn from one sample of a study of blood T cell repertoires in COVID-19. Assay: immunoSEQ multiplex PCR; the TCRdb copy retains only in-frame clones and omits some. The data hold 150,000 to 200,000 clones, with more than 80% observed a single time. What was sequenced was peripheral blood. The receptors were sampled from a man in his fifties or sixties with acute or convalescent COVID-19. Both conserved end residues are trimmed from each CDR3. Each record gives: D gene, J gene, V gene, CDR3 protein. A D gene is named only where the DNA matches it firmly.

>.|TRBJ2-1|TRBV29-1
SVDPTGNEQF
>TRBD2|TRBJ2-5|TRBV25-1
ASSEAGEETQY
>TRBD2|TRBJ2-7|TRBV18
ASSPPGLAGEQY
>TRBD1|TRBJ2-2|TRBV13
ASSLAGRGYHAGELF
>TRBD1|TRBJ1-2|TRBV27
ASSLSMAGDRSYGYT
>.|TRBJ2-3|TRBV4-1
ASSQERGRADHSTDTQY
>TRBD1|TRBJ1-5|TRBV7-2
ASGGQVNQPQH
>.|TRBJ2-2|TRBV18
ASSPHQAGPDTGELF
>.|TRBJ2-2|TRBV18
ASSLNSNTGELF
>.|TRBJ2-1|TRBV6-4
ASSAGSSYNEQF
>.|TRBJ2-1|TRBV27
ASGRRGNYNEQF
>TRBD1|TRBJ1-1|TRBV5-6
ASRGQGAFSEAF
>TRBD1|TRBJ1-4|TRBV4-1
ASSQEDGTALSEKLF
>TRBD2|TRBJ2-3|TRBV10-1
ASSELAGVTDTQY
>.|TRBJ2-7|TRBV6-5
ATSLGHEQY
>TRBD1|TRBJ1-3|TRBV10-2
ATAGQGGFDGNTIY
>.|TRBJ2-3|TRBV29-1
SVEDPGTDTQY
>.|TRBJ2-5|TRBV7-9
ASSRDRYQETQY
>TRBD1|TRBJ1-2|TRBV28
ASSGTARNYGYT
>TRBD2|TRBJ2-3|TRBV2
ASILAGGTDTQY